One and the same sample provided the 13 T cell receptor beta chains below, sequenced in a study of T cells in Graves' hyperthyroidism and ophthalmopathy. TCR beta CDR3 region amplification was performed from RNA transcripts. When the TCR CDR3 underwent first-round RT-PCR, the HTBI primer set was used. A single record per CDR3 protein comes from TCRdb applying MiXCR to the multiplex PCR reads. The sample yields 450,000 to 650,000 distinct CDR3 sequences, approximately 17% seen once. Material for sequencing was blood. These receptors all come from a woman aged 18-29 years with Graves' ophthalmopathy.

This clonotype was picked up a small number of times. V is TRBV11-2 and J is TRBJ1-1; D gene unclear. Germline loops: CDR1 SGHAT, CDR2 FQNNGV. This CDR3 has 12 residues. Trimming removed 5 bases at V and 5 bases at J, with 9 bases between. CDR3 in amino acids: CASSPMVTEAFF. In DNA form, the CDR3 reads TGTGCCAGCAGCCCAATGGTGACTGAAGCTTTCTTT.

In this sample, this clonotype turned up a few times. This chain joins TRBV9 and TRBJ2-7; TRBD2 aligns across 8 bases. CDR1 and CDR2 (germline): SGDLS, YYNGEE. This CDR3 spans 14 amino acids. V gave up 4 bases and J gave up 4 bases; unmatched junction bases: 7. CDR3 sequence: CASSPNGGVYEQYF. The CDR3 DNA follows: TGTGCCAGCAGCCCTAACGGGGGGGTTTACGAGCAGTACTTC.

The J gene is TRBJ2-3, the V gene TRBV7-9, with D perhaps TRBD2 (6 bases). The CDR3 runs 14 residues. Germline V CDR1 and CDR2: SEHNR, FQNEAQ (reference sequence). Trimming pared 5 bases from V and 2 bases from J, leaving 11 bases between. CDR3 region: CASSPPGVTDTQYF. The CDR3 nucleotides read TGTGCCAGCAGCCCCCCGGGGGTCACAGATACGCAGTATTTT.

Ten or more counts support this clonotype. V and J are TRBV28 and TRBJ2-3, with TRBD2 matching 14 bases. CDR1 is MDHEN and CDR2 is SYDVKM in the germline V gene. This CDR3 comprises 17 residues. The V segment lost 3 bases and the J segment 2 bases; nucleotides outside the gene matches: 4. The DNA for the CDR3 is TGTGCCAGCAGTTTGACGGGACTAGCGGGAGACACAGATACGCAGTATTTT. This sequence encodes CASSLTGLAGDTDTQYF.

The genes are TRBV18 and TRBJ2-2, with 13 bases lining up with TRBD2. V was clipped by 2 bases and J by 4 bases; unmatched bases: 1. The CDR3 has 16 residues. Germline CDR1 and CDR2: KGHSH and LQKENI. CDR3 sequence reads: CASSPGLAGVTGELFF. The CDR3 bases are TGTGCCAGCTCACCAGGACTAGCGGGAGTCACCGGGGAGCTGTTTTTT.

This rearrangement joins TRBV25-1 to TRBJ2-2, with D unresolved. In germline, CDR1 is MGHDK, CDR2 SYGVNS. Trimming took 1 base from V and 1 from J, leaving 7 bases between them. The CDR3 loop spans 15 amino acids. The CDR3, as DNA: TGTGCCAGCAGTGAATCGAAACAGAACACCGGGGAGCTGTTTTTT. This sequence encodes CASSESKQNTGELFF.

CDR3: CAWSGPAGEAFF. CDR3 coding DNA: TGTGCCTGGAGCGGCCCCGCAGGAGAAGCTTTCTTT. This chain joins TRBV30 and TRBJ1-1; no reliable D call. The CDR3 contains 12 residues. The V and J ends lost 3 bases and 8 bases respectively, with 13 bases between them. CDR1 and CDR2 from the germline V gene are GTSNPN and SVGIG (reference sequence).

J is TRBJ2-7 and V is TRBV4-2; D possibly uses TRBD1 or TRBD2 (5 bases each). The CDR3 contains 17 residues. Trimming shortened V by 1 base and J by 4 bases, and 20 bases separated the two germline ends. CDR1 and CDR2 from the germline V gene are LGHNA and YNFKEQ. CDR3 sequence (DNA): TGTGCCAGCAGCCAAGTCTCTCGGGGCCTCCCCCCTTACGAGCAGTACTTC. Its translation is CASSQVSRGLPPYEQYF.

V and J are TRBV20-1 and TRBJ1-2; D possibly corresponds to TRBD1 (5 bases). Germline values: CDR1 DFQATT, CDR2 SNEGSKA (reference sequence). Trimming shortened V by 3 bases and J by 1 base, and 9 bases separated the two germline ends. The CDR3 loop spans 13 amino acids. CDR3 residues: CSARDTFNYGYTF. As DNA, the CDR3 is TGCAGTGCTAGGGACACCTTTAACTATGGCTACACCTTC.

This clonotype was observed at least ten times. CDR3 sequence: CASSYTSSGYYEQYF. The CDR3 DNA sequence: TGTGCCAGCAGTTATACGTCTAGCGGGTATTACGAGCAGTACTTC. This chain links TRBV27 with TRBJ2-7; 8 nucleotides line up with TRBD2. The CDR3 spans 15 residues. Germline V gene data show CDR1 as MNHEY and CDR2 as SMNVEV (reference sequence). Unmatched junction bases numbered 9, after V lost 4 bases and J lost 4 bases.

The chain links TRBV20-1 to TRBJ2-3; 12 bases are shared with TRBD2. CDR1 and CDR2 (germline): DFQATT, SNEGSKA (reference sequence). The CDR3 loop spans 15 amino acids. The trim removed 6 bases at V and 5 bases at J, leaving 9 bases unmatched. In DNA, the CDR3 is TGCAGTGCCCTGACTAGCGGGAGAATGGTAGATACGCAGTATTTT. Translation gives CSALTSGRMVDTQYF.

This chain connects TRBV20-1 to TRBJ2-2, with 10 bases fitting TRBD2. Germline V gene data show CDR1 as DFQATT and CDR2 as SNEGSKA (reference sequence). V lost 3 bases and J lost 4; bases outside the gene matches: 14. CDR3 length: 18 residues. CDR3 residues: CSASGPPDSGRRTGELFF. The CDR3 DNA reads TGCAGTGCTAGTGGCCCCCCAGATAGCGGGAGGCGCACCGGGGAGCTGTTTTTT.

This clonotype was detected a few times. The chain combines TRBV12-3 or TRBV12-4 with TRBJ2-7, with TRBD1 identical over 10 bases. Trimming at V came to 5 bases and at J to 5 bases, leaving 6 bases not matched to a gene. The CDR3 is 14 residues long. CDR3 sequence: CASSPRDRGDEQYF. In nucleotides, the CDR3 is TGTGCCAGCAGTCCCCGGGACAGGGGCGACGAGCAGTACTTC.